What follows are 13 T cell receptor beta chains derived from one specimen sequenced in a study of CD8 T cells in ankylosing spondylitis. TCRdb itself ran the 5' RACE reads through MiXCR, one entry per CDR3 protein. There are around 150,000 distinct CDR3 sequences in the sample; about 16% occur only once, and approximately 7.8% lies in the top ten. Material: blood, either unsorted or a sorted T cell fraction (not recorded which). These receptors all stem from a male donor with ankylosing spondylitis or in good health (not recorded which).

This clonotype was counted only a few times. The CDR3 nucleotides are TGTGCCAGCAGCGCCCAACGGACTAGCTACAATGAGCAGTTCTTC. Translating gives CASSAQRTSYNEQFF. The chain has TRBV9 and TRBJ2-1, with 7 nucleotides matching TRBD2. The CDR3 extends over 15 amino acids. V trimming: 3 bases; J trimming: 3 bases; junction bases outside the gene matches: 6. The germline CDR1 and CDR2 sequences are SGDLS and YYNGEE.

This clonotype was detected many times. V and J are TRBV7-3 and TRBJ2-2; D not resolved. This CDR3 comprises 14 residues. CDR1 is SGHTA, CDR2 FQGTGA, per germline. V was clipped by 3 bases and J by 0 bases, with 5 bases between them. Here the CDR3 reads CASSFLANTGELFF. The CDR3, as DNA: TGTGCCAGCAGCTTCCTCGCGAACACCGGGGAGCTGTTTTTT. The variable domain in full, completed from reference TRBV7-3 and TRBJ2-2, reads GAGVSQTPSNKVTEKGKYVELRCDPISGHTALYWYRQSLGQGPEFLIYFQGTGAADDSGLPNDRFFAVRPEGSVSTLKIQRTERGDSAVYLCASSFLANTGELFFGEGSRLTVL.

This clonotype was seen many times. The V gene is TRBV28, the J gene TRBJ1-2, with 8 bases aligning to TRBD1. Germline V gives CDR1 MDHEN, CDR2 SYDVKM. Trimming at V came to 6 bases and at J to 4 bases, leaving 7 bases not matched to a gene. This CDR3 has 14 residues. CDR3 protein: CASSEGQGTYGYTF. The CDR3 region has the DNA TGTGCCAGCAGCGAAGGACAGGGAACCTATGGCTACACCTTC.

Concerning this clonotype itself: One end of the junction does not line up with germline, which may come from a read error. The chain has TRBV20-1 and TRBJ2-6; TRBD1 or TRBD2 may be the D gene (5 bases each). The CDR3 has 16 residues. Germline values: CDR1 DFQATT, CDR2 SNEGSKA (reference sequence). The CDR3 bases are TGCTGTGCCGCGAGGGGAAAAGTGTCTGGGGCCAACGTCCTGACTTTC. Amino acid sequence: CCAARGKVSGANVLTF.

The gene calls are TRBV24-1 and TRBJ2-7; possible D gene TRBD1, 6 bases. This CDR3 has 13 amino acids. V dropped 2 bases and J dropped 6 bases, with 10 bases sitting between them. Looked up from germline, CDR1 is KGHDR and CDR2 is SFDVKD. CDR3 in DNA: TGTGCCACCAGTGATTCAACAGGGATCGAGCAGTACTTC. Translating gives CATSDSTGIEQYF.

This clonotype turned up a few times. The CDR3 nucleotides are TGTGCCAGCAGCCACCTACCTCGACCAGGGGGCCCCGGATGGGAGCAGTTCTTC. This sequence encodes CASSHLPRPGGPGWEQFF. The rearrangement links TRBV4-2 to TRBJ2-1, with TRBD1 matching over 8 bases. The trim removed 3 bases at V and 10 bases at J, leaving 20 bases unmatched. Germline-derived CDR1 and CDR2 are LGHNA and YNFKEQ. The CDR3 extends over 18 amino acids.

DNA for the CDR3: TGTGCCAGCAGTTTTAGTCAGCCCCAGCATTTT. Translating it yields CASSFSQPQHF. The V and J genes are TRBV12-3 or TRBV12-4 and TRBJ1-5; unclear D gene. The V and J ends lost 3 bases and 6 bases respectively, with 3 bases between them. The CDR3 has 11 residues.

In its sample, this clonotype was seen a few times. V is TRBV7-2 and J is TRBJ2-7; 7 bases are a match to TRBD1. V was pared by 5 bases and J by 1 base, with 8 bases of the junction left unmatched. Germline loops: CDR1 SGHTA, CDR2 FQGNSA. There are 15 residues in the CDR3. The CDR3 loop is CASSTGQVGSYEQYF. The CDR3 DNA sequence: TGTGCCAGCAGCACAGGACAGGTTGGATCCTACGAGCAGTACTTC.

This clonotype occurred many times. The genes are TRBV5-1 and TRBJ2-1; 9 nucleotides agree with TRBD2. The CDR3 has 14 amino acids. With 4 bases clipped from V and 10 bases from J, the junction kept 9 bases outside the gene matches. The V gene's germline CDR1 is SGHRS and CDR2 YFSETQ. CDR3 residues: CASSIVLAGGEQFF. The DNA of the CDR3 is TGCGCCAGCAGCATAGTACTAGCGGGTGGGGAGCAGTTCTTC.

Many counts were recorded for this clonotype. In nucleotides, the CDR3 is TGCGCCAGCAGCTATTCCGTGGGTTCCGGGGAGCTGTTTTTT. Amino acid sequence: CASSYSVGSGELFF. J is TRBJ2-2 and V is TRBV5-1; D not certain. Germline V gene sequence: CDR1 SGHRS, CDR2 YFSETQ. With 3 bases removed from V and 6 bases from J, the gap between germline ends came to 12 bases. This CDR3 is 14 amino acids long. Drawing the rest from reference TRBV5-1 and TRBJ2-2, the complete variable domain is KAGVTQTPRYLIKTRGQQVTLSCSPISGHRSVSWYQQTPGQGLQFLFEYFSETQRNKGNFPGRFSGRQFSNSRSEMNVSTLELGDSALYLCASSYSVGSGELFFGEGSRLTVL.

The sample holds many counts of this clonotype. The chain employs TRBV20-1 and TRBJ1-5; 7 nucleotides align to TRBD1. This CDR3 region has 13 residues. The J segment lost 3 bases and the V segment lost 6 bases, leaving 5 bases of the junction unmatched. The germline V gene has CDR1 DFQATT and CDR2 SNEGSKA (reference sequence). The CDR3 DNA is TGCAGTGCCACCGGGACAGTCAATCAGCCCCAGCATTTT. This codes for CSATGTVNQPQHF.

The genes are TRBV5-1 and TRBJ2-5; D call uncertain. This CDR3 is 13 amino acids long. Germline values: CDR1 SGHRS, CDR2 YFSETQ. The V end lost 2 bases, the J end lost 5 bases, and 10 bases lay between the germline ends. The CDR3, as DNA: TGCGCCAGCAGCTTACGGGCCTCGGAGACCCAGTACTTC. Translation: CASSLRASETQYF.

This clonotype occurred many times. J is TRBJ1-1 and V is TRBV7-6; D remains ambiguous. The germline V gene has CDR1 SGHVS and CDR2 FNYEAQ. This CDR3 contains 15 residues. Trimming pared 4 bases from V and 4 bases from J, leaving 16 bases between. CDR3 nucleotide sequence: TGTGCCAGCAGCTCCATGATTCGGAAGGGCACTGAAGCTTTCTTT. Its translation is CASSSMIRKGTEAFF.